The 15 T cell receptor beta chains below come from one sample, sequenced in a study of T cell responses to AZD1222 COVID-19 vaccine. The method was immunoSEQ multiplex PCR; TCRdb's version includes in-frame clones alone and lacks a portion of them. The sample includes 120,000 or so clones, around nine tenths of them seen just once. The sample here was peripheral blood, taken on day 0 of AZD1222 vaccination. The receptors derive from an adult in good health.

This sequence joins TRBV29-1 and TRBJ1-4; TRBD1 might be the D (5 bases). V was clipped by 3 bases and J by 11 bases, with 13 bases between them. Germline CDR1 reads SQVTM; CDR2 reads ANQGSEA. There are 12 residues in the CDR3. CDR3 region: CSVEQGADKLFF. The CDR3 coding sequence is TGCAGCGTTGAGCAGGGCGCGGATAAACTGTTTTTT.

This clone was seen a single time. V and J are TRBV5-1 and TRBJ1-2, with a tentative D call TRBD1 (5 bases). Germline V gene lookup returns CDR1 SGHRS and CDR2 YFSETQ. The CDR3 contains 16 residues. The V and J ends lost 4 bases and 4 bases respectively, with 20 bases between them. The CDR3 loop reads CASSIGGGKAGYGYTF. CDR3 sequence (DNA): TGCGCCAGCAGCATAGGTGGGGGGAAGGCCGGCTATGGCTACACCTTC. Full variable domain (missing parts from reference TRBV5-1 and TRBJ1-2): KAGVTQTPRYLIKTRGQQVTLSCSPISGHRSVSWYQQTPGQGLQFLFEYFSETQRNKGNFPGRFSGRQFSNSRSEMNVSTLELGDSALYLCASSIGGGKAGYGYTFGSGTRLTVV.

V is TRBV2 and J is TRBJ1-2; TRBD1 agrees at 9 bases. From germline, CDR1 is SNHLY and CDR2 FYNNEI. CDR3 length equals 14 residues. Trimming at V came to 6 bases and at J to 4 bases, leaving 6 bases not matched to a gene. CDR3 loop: CASRPTGGVYGYTF. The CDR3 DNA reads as TGTGCCAGCAGGCCCACAGGGGGCGTCTATGGCTACACCTTC.

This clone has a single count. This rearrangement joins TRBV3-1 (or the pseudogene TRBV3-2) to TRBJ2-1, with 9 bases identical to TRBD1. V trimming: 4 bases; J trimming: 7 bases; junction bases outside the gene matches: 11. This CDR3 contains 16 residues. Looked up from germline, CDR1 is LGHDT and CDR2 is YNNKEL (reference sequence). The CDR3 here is CASSPTGQGRTNEQFF. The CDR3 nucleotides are TGTGCCAGCAGCCCAACAGGACAGGGGAGAACGAATGAGCAGTTCTTC.

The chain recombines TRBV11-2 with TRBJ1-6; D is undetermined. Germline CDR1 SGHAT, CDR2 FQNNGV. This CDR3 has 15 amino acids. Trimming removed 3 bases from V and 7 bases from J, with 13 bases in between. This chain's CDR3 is CASSLEGSGNSPLHF. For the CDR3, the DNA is TGTGCCAGCAGCTTGGAGGGCAGTGGGAATTCACCCCTCCACTTT.

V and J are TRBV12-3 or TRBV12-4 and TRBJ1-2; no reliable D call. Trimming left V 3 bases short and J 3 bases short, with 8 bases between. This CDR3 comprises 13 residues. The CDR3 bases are TGTGCCAGCAGTTTCAATTTATACTATGGCTACACCTTC. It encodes CASSFNLYYGYTF.

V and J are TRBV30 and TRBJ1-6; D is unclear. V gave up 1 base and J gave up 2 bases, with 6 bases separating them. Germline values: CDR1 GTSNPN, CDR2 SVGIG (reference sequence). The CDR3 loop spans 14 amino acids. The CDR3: CAWSDLAYNSPLHF. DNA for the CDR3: TGTGCCTGGAGTGATCTCGCCTATAATTCACCCCTCCACTTT.

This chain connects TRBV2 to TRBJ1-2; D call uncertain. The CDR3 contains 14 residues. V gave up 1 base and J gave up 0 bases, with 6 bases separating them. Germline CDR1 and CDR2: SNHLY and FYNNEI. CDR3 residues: CASSEVVANYGYTF. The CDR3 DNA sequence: TGTGCCAGCAGTGAAGTCGTAGCTAACTATGGCTACACCTTC. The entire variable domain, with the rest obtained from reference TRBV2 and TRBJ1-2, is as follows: EPEVTQTPSHQVTQMGQEVILRCVPISNHLYFYWYRQILGQKVEFLVSFYNNEISEKSEIFDDQFSVERPDGSNFTLKIRSTKLEDSAMYFCASSEVVANYGYTFGSGTRLTVV.

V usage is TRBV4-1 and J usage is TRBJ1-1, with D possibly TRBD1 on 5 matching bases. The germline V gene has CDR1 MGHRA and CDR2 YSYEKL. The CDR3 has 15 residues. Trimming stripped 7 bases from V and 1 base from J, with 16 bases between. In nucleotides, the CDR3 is TGCGCCAGCACCCGGGGACCGGGAGAGAACACTGAAGCTTTCTTT. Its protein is CASTRGPGENTEAFF.

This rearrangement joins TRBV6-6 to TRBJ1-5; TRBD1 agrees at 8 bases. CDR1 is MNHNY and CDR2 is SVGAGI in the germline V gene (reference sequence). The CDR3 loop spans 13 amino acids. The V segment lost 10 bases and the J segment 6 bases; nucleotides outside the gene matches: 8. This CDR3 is CATAKGTGQPQHF. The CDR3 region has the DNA TGTGCCACCGCCAAGGGGACAGGTCAGCCCCAGCATTTT.

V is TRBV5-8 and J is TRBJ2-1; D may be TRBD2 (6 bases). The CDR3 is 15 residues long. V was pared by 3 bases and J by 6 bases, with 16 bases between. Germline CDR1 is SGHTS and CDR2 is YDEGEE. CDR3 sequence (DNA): TGTGCCAGCAGCTCCCGGGACTCCGTCCCCAATGAGCAGTTCTTC. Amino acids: CASSSRDSVPNEQFF.

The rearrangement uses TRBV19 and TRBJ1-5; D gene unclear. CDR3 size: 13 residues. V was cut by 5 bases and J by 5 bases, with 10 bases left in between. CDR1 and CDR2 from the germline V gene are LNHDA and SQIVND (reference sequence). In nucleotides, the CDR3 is TGTGCCAGTAGTTTCGAGCCTGATCAGCCCCAGCATTTT. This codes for CASSFEPDQPQHF. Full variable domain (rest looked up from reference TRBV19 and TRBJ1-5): DGGITQSPKYLFRKEGQNVTLSCEQNLNHDAMYWYRQDPGQGLRLIYYSQIVNDFQKGDIAEGYSVSREKKESFPLTVTSAQKNPTAFYLCASSFEPDQPQHFGDGTRLSIL.

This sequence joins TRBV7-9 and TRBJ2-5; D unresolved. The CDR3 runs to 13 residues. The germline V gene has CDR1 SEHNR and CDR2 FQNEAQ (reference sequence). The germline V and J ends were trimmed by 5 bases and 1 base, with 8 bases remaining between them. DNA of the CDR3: TGTGCCAGCAGCCCGACAACCCAAGAGACCCAGTACTTC. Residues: CASSPTTQETQYF. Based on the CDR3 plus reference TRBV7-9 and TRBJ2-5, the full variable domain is DTGVSQNPRHKITKRGQNVTFRCDPISEHNRLYWYRQTLGQGPEFLTYFQNEAQLEKSRLLSDRFSAERPKGSFSTLEIQRTEQGDSAMYLCASSPTTQETQYFGPGTRLLVL.

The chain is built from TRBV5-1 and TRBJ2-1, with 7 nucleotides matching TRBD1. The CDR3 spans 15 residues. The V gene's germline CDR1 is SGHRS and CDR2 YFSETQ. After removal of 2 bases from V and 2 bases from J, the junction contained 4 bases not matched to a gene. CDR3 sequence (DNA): TGCGCCAGCAGCTTAAGGGGGCTGGCCTACAATGAGCAGTTCTTC. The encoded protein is CASSLRGLAYNEQFF.

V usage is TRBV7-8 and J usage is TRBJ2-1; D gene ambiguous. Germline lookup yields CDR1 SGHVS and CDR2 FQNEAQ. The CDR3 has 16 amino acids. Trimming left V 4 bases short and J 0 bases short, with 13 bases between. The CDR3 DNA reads TGTGCCAGCAGCTCCCCGGGCAGGAGCTCCTACAATGAGCAGTTCTTC. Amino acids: CASSSPGRSSYNEQFF.